This T cell receptor (beta chain) was recorded in a study of shared clonotypes between healthy human individuals. Method: immunoSEQ multiplex PCR; TCRdb's copy keeps in-frame clones and lacks some. The data contain fewer than 2.5 million clones, more than 85% of them seen just once; the ten biggest clones take up 0.36%. With 4 bases clipped from V and 6 bases from J, the junction kept 9 bases outside the gene matches. The CDR3 has 15 residues. Germline V gives CDR1 LNHDA, CDR2 SQIVND (reference sequence). The sample was naive CD4+ T cells from PBMCs. Subset reported: CD45RA+ positively selected. The TCR comes from a man younger than 35 in good health. Some clones in this sample may be carry-over from other donors' samples. The rearrangement joins TRBV19 to TRBJ1-2; TRBD1 matches 9 bases. CDR3 amino acids: CASSSGTGSWNGYTF. The DNA of the CDR3 is TGTGCCAGTAGTAGCGGGACAGGGAGTTGGAATGGCTACACCTTC.